Sequencing of this T cell receptor (beta chain) was carried out in a study of Ad26.COV2.S vaccination and SARS-CoV-2 variants. Study results and limitations: Higher spike-specific TCR breadth was found in vaccine recipients than in placebo recipients.

Produced via immunoSEQ multiplex PCR; TCRdb's table is partial and in-frame only. There are over 130,000 clones in the sample; roughly 88% occur only once, and about 5% lies in the top ten. As for this clone: Its target is not known.

Trimming removed 2 bases at V and 1 base at J, with 11 bases between. This CDR3 is 16 amino acids long. Germline CDR1 is SEHNR and CDR2 is FQNEAQ (reference sequence). This material consisted of peripheral blood, taken after recovery from COVID-19. The V gene is TRBV7-9, the J gene TRBJ2-2; a weak D match, TRBD2 (6 bases). The TCR sequence derives from a human donor who had recovered from COVID-19. The CDR3 bases are TGTGCCAGCAGCTTACGTTCCGGGGGGAACACCGGGGAGCTGTTTTTT. Its translation: CASSLRSGGNTGELFF.